One sample yielded the 6 T cell receptor beta chains listed below, sequenced in a study of monozygotic twins with inflammatory bowel disease. Using the 5' RACE reads, TCRdb records one entry per CDR3 protein without DNA. Recorded for this sample: around 150,000 distinct CDR3 sequences. Sequencing was carried out using blood. Receptors were obtained from a human donor with ulcerative colitis or Crohn's disease, or a healthy co-twin of an affected twin (not recorded which).

The CDR3 region is CASSNRAQDSGEQYF. The chain combines TRBV5-1 with TRBJ2-7; TCRdb proposes TRBD1, but this gene call is untestable without DNA. The CDR3 covers 15 residues. Per germline, CDR1 SGHRS and CDR2 YFSETQ.

The rearrangement links TRBV28 to TRBJ2-7; TCRdb reports TRBD1, a call that lacks DNA to check it against. Germline V CDR1 and CDR2: MDHEN, SYDVKM. The length of the CDR3 is 17 residues. The CDR3 region is CASSFIGTPLSSYEQYF.

J is TRBJ2-2 and V is TRBV6-5. This CDR3 has 15 amino acids. From germline, CDR1 is MNHEY and CDR2 SVGAGI. CDR3 amino acids: CASSPSSGSTGELFF.

The chain has TRBV4-3 and TRBJ2-5; TCRdb names TRBD2, which stays unverified in the absence of DNA. This CDR3 is built from 17 residues. Germline CDR1 reads LGHNA; CDR2 reads YSLEER. This chain's CDR3 is CASSQDPPVSPKETQYF.

The chain is built from TRBV5-1 and TRBJ2-5; with no DNA, the TCRdb D assignment of TRBD2 cannot be verified. This CDR3 has 14 amino acids. The germline gives CDR1 SGHRS, CDR2 YFSETQ. CDR3 sequence reads: CASSSPTRQETQYF.

This chain connects TRBV18 to TRBJ2-3. CDR1 is KGHSH, CDR2 LQKENI, per germline. This CDR3 spans 15 amino acids. The CDR3 spells CASSPRGGVADTQYF.